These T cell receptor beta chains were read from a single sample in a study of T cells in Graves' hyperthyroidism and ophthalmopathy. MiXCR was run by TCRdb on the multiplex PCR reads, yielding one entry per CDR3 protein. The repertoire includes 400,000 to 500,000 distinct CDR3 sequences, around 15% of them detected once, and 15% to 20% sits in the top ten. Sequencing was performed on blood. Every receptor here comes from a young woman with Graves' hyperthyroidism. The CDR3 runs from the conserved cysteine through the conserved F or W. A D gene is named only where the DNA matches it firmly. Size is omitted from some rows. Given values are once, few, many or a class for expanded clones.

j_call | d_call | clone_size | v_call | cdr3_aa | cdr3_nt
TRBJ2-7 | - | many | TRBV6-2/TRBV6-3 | CASRPADAREQYF | TGTGCCAGCAGGCCTGCGGACGCCCGCGAGCAGTACTTC
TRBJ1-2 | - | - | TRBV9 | CASAGGNWRGGYTF | TGTGCCAGCGCCGGAGGAAACTGGCGGGGCGGCTACACCTTC
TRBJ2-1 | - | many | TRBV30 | CAWGMEQFF | TGTGCCTGGGGAATGGAGCAGTTCTTC
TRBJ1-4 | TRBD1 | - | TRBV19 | CASSARTGGNEKLFF | TGTGCCAGTAGTGCAAGGACAGGGGGAAATGAAAAACTGTTTTTT
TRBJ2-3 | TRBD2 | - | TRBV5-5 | CATLPPGLAGSLGTDTQYF | TGTGCCACCCTACCGCCGGGACTAGCGGGGTCACTGGGCACAGATACGCAGTATTTT
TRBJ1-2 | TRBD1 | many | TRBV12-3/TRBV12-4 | CASSTRRGSHGYTF | TGTGCCAGCAGTACCCGCAGGGGGTCCCATGGCTACACCTTC
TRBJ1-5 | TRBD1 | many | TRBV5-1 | CASSLGQGVQPQHF | TGCGCCAGCAGCTTAGGACAGGGGGTTCAGCCCCAGCATTTT
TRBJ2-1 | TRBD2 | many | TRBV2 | CASSDSVAGADEQFF | TGTGCCAGCAGTGACTCGGTAGCGGGAGCCGATGAGCAGTTCTTC
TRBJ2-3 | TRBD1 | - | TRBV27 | CASSFRTGGETDTQYF | TGTGCCAGCAGTTTCAGGACAGGGGGGGAAACAGATACGCAGTATTTT
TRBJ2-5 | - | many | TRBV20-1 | CSAHPSGGLETQYF | TGCAGTGCCCACCCGTCCGGGGGGCTGGAGACCCAGTACTTC
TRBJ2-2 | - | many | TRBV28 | CASTLRGAALNTGELFF | TGTGCCAGCACCCTCAGGGGAGCGGCCCTTAACACCGGGGAGCTGTTTTTT
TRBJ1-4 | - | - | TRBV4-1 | CASSQGGRQYITEKLFF | TGCGCCAGCAGCCAAGGGGGGAGACAGTACATAACTGAAAAACTGTTTTTT
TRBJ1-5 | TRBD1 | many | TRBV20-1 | CSAKQGSNQPQHF | TGCAGTGCAAAACAGGGGAGCAATCAGCCCCAGCATTTT
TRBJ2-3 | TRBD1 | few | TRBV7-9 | CASSLPRTGDPLTDTQYF | TGTGCCAGCAGCTTACCGCGCACAGGGGACCCCCTCACAGATACGCAGTATTTT
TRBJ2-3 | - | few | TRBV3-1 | CASSHKERSTDTQYF | TGTGCCAGCAGCCATAAGGAGCGGAGCACAGATACGCAGTATTTT
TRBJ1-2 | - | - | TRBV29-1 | CNVEGSGHRPDGYTF | TGCAACGTTGAAGGATCGGGACACCGGCCGGACGGCTACACCTTC
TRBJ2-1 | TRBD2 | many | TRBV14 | CASSQGTSGRYNEQFF | TGTGCCAGCAGTCAAGGGACTAGCGGACGATACAATGAGCAGTTCTTC
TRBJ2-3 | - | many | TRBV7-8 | CASSLVGWTDTQYF | TGTGCCAGCAGCTTGGTGGGCTGGACAGATACGCAGTATTTT
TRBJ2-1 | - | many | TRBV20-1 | CSARAGMGSYNEQFF | TGCAGTGCTAGAGCGGGAATGGGCTCCTACAATGAGCAGTTCTTC
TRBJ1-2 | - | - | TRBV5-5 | CASSLVPGILNGYTF | TGTGCCAGCAGCTTGGTCCCGGGGATCTTGAATGGCTACACCTTC
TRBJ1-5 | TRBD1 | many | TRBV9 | CASSEGLGGLQGGNQPQHF | TGTGCCAGCAGCGAAGGATTGGGAGGGCTCCAGGGGGGCAATCAGCCCCAGCATTTT
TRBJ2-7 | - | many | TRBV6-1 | CASSTTGAYEQYF | TGTGCCAGCAGTACTACAGGAGCCTACGAGCAGTACTTC
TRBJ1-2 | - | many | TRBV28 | CASNPGGPNYGYTF | TGTGCCAGCAACCCCGGGGGGCCTAACTATGGCTACACCTTC
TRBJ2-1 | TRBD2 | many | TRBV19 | CASSAAGTSGHNEQFF | TGTGCCAGTAGTGCCGCCGGGACTAGCGGCCACAATGAGCAGTTCTTC
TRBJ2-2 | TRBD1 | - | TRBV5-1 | CASSLGDRGVNTGELFF | TGCGCCAGCAGCTTGGGGGACAGGGGCGTAAACACCGGGGAGCTGTTTTTT
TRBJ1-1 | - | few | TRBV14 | CASSQDEGQGWEAFF | TGTGCCAGCAGCCAAGATGAGGGGCAGGGCTGGGAAGCTTTCTTT
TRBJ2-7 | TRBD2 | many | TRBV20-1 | CSARRENSGRSPEQYF | TGCAGTGCTAGGAGGGAAAATAGCGGGAGATCTCCCGAGCAGTACTTC
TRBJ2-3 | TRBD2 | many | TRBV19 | CASKEGLAGPTDTQYF | TGTGCCAGTAAGGAAGGGCTAGCGGGACCGACAGATACGCAGTATTTT
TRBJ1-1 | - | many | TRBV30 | CAWRRSQAFF | TGTGCCTGGAGGAGGAGCCAAGCTTTCTTT
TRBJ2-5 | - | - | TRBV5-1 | CASSLFGGSWRLSQETQYF | TGCGCCAGCAGCTTGTTCGGAGGGTCGTGGAGGCTTAGCCAAGAGACCCAGTACTTC
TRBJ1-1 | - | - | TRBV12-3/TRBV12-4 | CASSPGHGSEAFF | TGTGCCAGCAGTCCCGGACACGGGAGTGAAGCTTTCTTT
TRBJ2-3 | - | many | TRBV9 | CASSVGVSLSTDTQYF | TGTGCCAGCAGCGTAGGCGTATCCCTTAGCACAGATACGCAGTATTTT
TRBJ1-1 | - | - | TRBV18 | CASSLGGSGGIEAFF | TGTGCCAGCTCATTGGGGGGTTCTGGGGGCATTGAAGCTTTCTTT
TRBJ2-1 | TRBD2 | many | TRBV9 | CASSLQRLAGYNEQFF | TGTGCCAGCAGCCTCCAGAGGCTAGCGGGTTACAATGAGCAGTTCTTC
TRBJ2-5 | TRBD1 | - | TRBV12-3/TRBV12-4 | CASRPDRAENQYF | TGTGCCAGCAGGCCGGACAGGGCAGAGAACCAGTACTTC
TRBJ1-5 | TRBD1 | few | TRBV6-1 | CASTARGDYQPQHF | TGTGCCAGCACCGCCAGGGGGGATTATCAGCCCCAGCATTTT
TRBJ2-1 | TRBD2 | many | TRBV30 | CAWRPSGSPMAYNEQFF | TGTGCCTGGAGACCTAGCGGGAGCCCCATGGCCTACAATGAGCAGTTCTTC
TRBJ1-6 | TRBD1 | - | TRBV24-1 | CATSDLEGQGGSPLHF | TGTGCCACCAGTGATTTGGAGGGACAGGGCGGTTCACCCCTCCACTTT
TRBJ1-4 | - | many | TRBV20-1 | CSALFWPELFF | TGCAGTGCCCTTTTCTGGCCTGAACTGTTTTTT
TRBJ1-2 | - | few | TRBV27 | CASSSLVRGVYGYTF | TGTGCCAGCAGTTCCCTTGTCAGGGGAGTATACGGCTACACCTTC